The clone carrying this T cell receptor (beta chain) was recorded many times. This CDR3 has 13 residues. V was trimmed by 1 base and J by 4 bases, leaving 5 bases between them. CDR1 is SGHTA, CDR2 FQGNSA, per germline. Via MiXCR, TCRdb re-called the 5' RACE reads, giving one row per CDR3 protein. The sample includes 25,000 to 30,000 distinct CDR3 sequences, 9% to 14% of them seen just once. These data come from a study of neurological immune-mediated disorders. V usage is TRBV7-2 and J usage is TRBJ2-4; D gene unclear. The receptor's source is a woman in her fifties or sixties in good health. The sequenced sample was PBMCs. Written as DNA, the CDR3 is TGTGCCAGCAGCTTAGTGGGAAAAAACATTCAGTACTTC. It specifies CASSLVGKNIQYF. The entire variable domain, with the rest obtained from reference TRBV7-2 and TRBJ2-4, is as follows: GAGVSQSPSNKVTEKGKDVELRCDPISGHTALYWYRQSLGQGLEFLIYFQGNSAPDKSGLPSDRFSAERTGGSVSTLTIQRTQQEDSAVYLCASSLVGKNIQYFGAGTRLSVL.